This T cell receptor beta chain came from a study of T cell repertoires in cytomegalovirus infection. Study as a whole: Use of recently identified HLA-C-restricted and well-studied HLA-B-restricted CMV epitopes was part of the study. Through public TCR beta signatures, both CMV infection and matching HLA type were indicated.

TCRdb independently ran MiXCR on the reads; one entry per CDR3 protein. The data contain 680,000 or so distinct CDR3 sequences, around 32% of them singletons. Of note for this clonotype: Its specificity is not known.

The CDR3 totals 15 residues. V was cut by 2 bases and J by 7 bases, with 18 bases left in between. Looked up from germline, CDR1 is SGHTA and CDR2 is FQGNSA. The sample here was cultured PBMCs, taken from culture after CMV antigen stimulation. The V and J genes are TRBV7-2 and TRBJ2-7; tentative D call: TRBD2 (6 bases). The sequence was obtained from a human donor in good health (CMV status not recorded). Some clones in this sample may be carry-over from other donors' samples. This chain's CDR3 is CASSLRAGRVAEQYF. The CDR3 nucleotides read TGTGCCAGCAGCTTACGGGCGGGACGGGTCGCGGAGCAGTACTTC.